This T cell receptor (beta chain) was sequenced for a study of cytomegalovirus exposure and HLA in healthy donors. Across the study: Genetic ancestry analysis placed approximately 79% of the roughly 400 donors that were genotyped in the Caucasian-associated cluster.

PCR primers comprised 60 Vbeta and 13 Jbeta primers. TCRdb's copy holds only in-frame clones and misses some; the assay was immunoSEQ multiplex PCR. The sample comprises about 200,000 clones, around 73% of which are singletons, and approximately 3.8% rests with the top ten. The CDR3 extends over 14 amino acids. Germline V gives CDR1 MNHEY, CDR2 SMNVEV (reference sequence). V shed 6 bases and J shed 1 base, with 9 bases lying between them. About this clone: Its antigen is as yet unknown.

Notes on the study in general: Among TCR sequences, most were rare, though some public TCRs appeared in many donors.

The chain joins TRBV27 to TRBJ1-4; D unresolved. The TCR comes from a male donor in good health and CMV-seronegative. The sequenced material came from PBMCs. Written as DNA, the CDR3 is TGTGCCAGCAGCGCGCGTGTAACTAATGAAAAACTGTTTTTT. It is translated as CASSARVTNEKLFF.